These T cell receptor beta chains were read from a single sample in a study of cytomegalovirus exposure and HLA in healthy donors. Some clones are missing from TCRdb's copy, which holds only in-frame ones; the method was immunoSEQ multiplex PCR. The table lists around 160,000 clones, around three quarters of them singletons. Sequenced: PBMCs. The receptors were sampled from a man between 50 and 59 years old in good health and CMV-seropositive. Each CDR3 is given with its conserved first and last residue. D genes are given only for firm matches. The listing skips clone size in some rows; elsewhere it reads once, few, many or a size class.

>TRBJ1-1|TRBD1|NA|TRBV5-1
CASSLEGQMNTEAFF
TGCGCCAGCAGCTTGGAGGGACAGATGAACACTGAAGCTTTCTTT
>TRBJ1-1|NA|NA|TRBV7-9
CASSLENRVNQAFF
TGTGCCAGCAGCTTAGAGAACAGGGTTAATCAAGCTTTCTTT
>TRBJ1-5|TRBD1|NA|TRBV5-1
CASSTGTGGNQPQHF
TGCGCCAGCAGCACCGGGACAGGGGGGAATCAGCCCCAGCATTTT
>TRBJ2-7|TRBD2|NA|TRBV28
CASSPPSDWGGEQYF
TGTGCCAGCAGCCCCCCCAGCGACTGGGGGGGCGAGCAGTACTTC
>TRBJ2-7|TRBD2|NA|TRBV5-5
CASSKTSGVPSYEQYF
TGTGCCAGCAGCAAGACTAGCGGGGTTCCCTCCTACGAGCAGTACTTC
>TRBJ2-7|TRBD2|NA|TRBV6-5
CASSYSRLAGTYEQYF
TGTGCCAGCAGTTACTCCCGGCTAGCGGGGACCTACGAGCAGTACTTC
>TRBJ1-1|TRBD1|NA|TRBV5-1
CASSLGGSTGPYTEAFF
TGCGCCAGCAGCTTGGGTGGGTCGACAGGGCCCTACACTGAAGCTTTCTTT
>TRBJ2-3|NA|NA|TRBV12-5
CASGRLVGTDTQYF
TGTGCTAGTGGGCGGCTTGTGGGCACAGATACGCAGTATTTT
>TRBJ1-1|NA|NA|TRBV29-1
CSDRGNSRTEAFF
TGCAGCGACCGGGGAAATAGTAGGACTGAAGCTTTCTTT
>TRBJ1-2|NA|NA|TRBV7-3
CASGEGGNYGYTF
TGTGCCAGCGGGGAGGGTGGTAACTATGGCTACACCTTC
>TRBJ2-1|NA|once|TRBV9
CASSGLNWAPSSYNEQFF
TGTGCCAGCAGCGGGTTGAACTGGGCCCCGAGCTCCTACAATGAGCAGTTCTTC
>TRBJ1-6|TRBD1|NA|TRBV7-8
CASSPDRGRSPLHF
TGTGCCAGCAGCCCGGACAGGGGGCGTTCACCCCTCCACTTT
>TRBJ1-1|NA|NA|TRBV5-1
CASSPVDRLMNTEAFF
TGCGCCAGCAGCCCGGTTGACAGGCTTATGAACACTGAAGCTTTCTTT
>TRBJ1-2|TRBD1|NA|TRBV4-3
CASSQDRDRGLANYGYTF
TGCGCCAGCAGCCAAGATAGAGACAGGGGCCTGGCTAACTATGGCTACACCTTC
>TRBJ1-2|TRBD1|few|TRBV5-6
CASSLGQGWGYTF
TGTGCCAGCAGCTTGGGACAGGGGTGGGGCTACACCTTC
>TRBJ1-1|TRBD1|NA|TRBV18
CASSLNHAGGASNTEAFF
TGTGCCAGCTCACTAAACCACGCAGGGGGCGCTTCCAACACTGAAGCTTTCTTT
>TRBJ1-5|NA|once|TRBV27
CASSKVREGPQHF
TGTGCCAGCAGTAAGGTCAGGGAAGGGCCCCAGCATTTT
>TRBJ2-1|TRBD2|NA|TRBV11-2
CASSFLAGGYNEQFF
TGTGCCAGCAGCTTCCTAGCGGGGGGGTACAATGAGCAGTTCTTC
>TRBJ1-1|TRBD1|NA|TRBV5-3
CARSLVPMTTGVNTEAFF
TGTGCCAGAAGCTTGGTCCCAATGACGACAGGGGTGAACACTGAAGCTTTCTTT
>TRBJ2-3|TRBD2|few|TRBV9
CASSARGGITDTQYF
TGTGCCAGCAGCGCGCGGGGGGGCATCACAGATACGCAGTATTTT
>TRBJ1-6|NA|NA|TRBV11-3
CASSFLRDSPLHF
TGTGCCAGCAGCTTCTTGAGGGATTCACCCCTCCACTTT
>TRBJ1-6|NA|few|TRBV30
CAWSAGQGNSPLHF
TGTGCCTGGAGTGCAGGGCAGGGGAATTCACCCCTCCACTTT
>TRBJ2-7|TRBD1|few|TRBV5-1
CASSLDGTGGLYEQYF
TGCGCCAGCAGCTTGGACGGGACAGGGGGCTTATACGAGCAGTACTTC
>TRBJ1-6|NA|NA|TRBV27
CASRYSGGTYNSPLHF
TGTGCCAGCAGATATTCGGGGGGGACCTATAATTCACCCCTCCACTTT